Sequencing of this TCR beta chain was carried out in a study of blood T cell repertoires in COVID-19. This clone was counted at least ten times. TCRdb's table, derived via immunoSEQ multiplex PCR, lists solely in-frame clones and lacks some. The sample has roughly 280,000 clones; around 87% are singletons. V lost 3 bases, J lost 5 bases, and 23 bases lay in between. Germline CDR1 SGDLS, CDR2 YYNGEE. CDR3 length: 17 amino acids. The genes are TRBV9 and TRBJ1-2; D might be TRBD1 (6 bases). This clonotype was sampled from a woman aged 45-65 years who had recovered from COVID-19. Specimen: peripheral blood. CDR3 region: CASSARGVGSGVYGYTF. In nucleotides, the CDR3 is TGTGCCAGCAGCGCGAGGGGGGTAGGCAGCGGGGTTTATGGCTACACCTTC.